This T cell receptor beta chain was recovered during a study of blood T cells in healthy people across ages. A sample-barcoded 5' primer and a J-beta primer mix were used in a second PCR of roughly 7 to 11 cycles. In TCRdb, the 5' RACE reads were re-called with MiXCR into one record per CDR3 protein. This sample yields about 1.6 million distinct CDR3 sequences, of which around 35% are seen a single time; 11% belongs to the top ten. The CDR3 consists of 14 residues. CDR1 is DFQATT and CDR2 is SNEGSKA in the germline V gene (reference sequence). V was pared by 6 bases and J by 11 bases, with 25 bases between.

The chain carries TRBV20-1 and TRBJ2-5; D call uncertain. The receptor comes from a woman in her thirties in good health. Material for sequencing was blood. CDR3 residues: CSAPGAGFRREQYF. The DNA for the CDR3 is TGCAGTGCCCCGGGCGCAGGCTTCCGTCGTGAGCAGTACTTC.